These T cell receptor beta chains were read from a single sample in a study of OX40 agonist ivuxolimab in advanced cancers. Produced via immunoSEQ multiplex PCR; TCRdb's table is partial and in-frame only. The sample has tens of thousands of clones, 65% to 85% seen once. Material: CD4+ or CD8+ T cells sorted from blood, obtained in a trial of the OX40 agonist ivuxolimab. The source is an adult with an advanced solid tumor such as melanoma, head and neck, liver or kidney cancer. The CDR3 runs from the conserved cysteine through the conserved F or W. The D gene is left open where the match is weak. Clone sizes are given selectively: once, few, many, or a class where the clone is expanded.

>TRBJ2-1|TRBV6-1|once|TRBD1
TGTGCCAGCAGTGAAGCGCGGGGACAGGGTGTGGCTGAGCAGTTCTTC
CASSEARGQGVAEQFF
>TRBJ2-7|TRBV10-2|-|TRBD2
TGCGCCAGCAGTGAGCCGGTGGGACTAGCGGGAGGCCCCTCCTACGAGCAGTACTTC
CASSEPVGLAGGPSYEQYF
>TRBJ1-1|TRBV28|few|-
TGTGCCAGCAGTTTACCCCGTCTGGTGGACACTGAAGCTTTCTTT
CASSLPRLVDTEAFF
>TRBJ2-1|TRBV7-2|-|-
TGTGCCAGCAGCTTATCGGCTAGCGTTTACAATGAGCAGTTCTTC
CASSLSASVYNEQFF
>TRBJ1-1|TRBV11-3|-|TRBD1
TGTGCCAGCAGCTTAGATGGGACAGCGAACACTGAAGCTTTCTTT
CASSLDGTANTEAFF
>TRBJ2-1|TRBV14|once|TRBD1
TGTGCCAGCAGCCCAGGACAGGGATTTTATGAGCAGTTCTTC
CASSPGQGFYEQFF
>TRBJ1-1|TRBV7-9|-|TRBD1
TGTGCCAGCAGCCCCACAGGGGGTATCACTGAAGCTTTCTTT
CASSPTGGITEAFF
>TRBJ2-5|TRBV7-7|-|-
TGTGCCAGCAGCTTAGGGTGGGGAGCTCAAGAGACCCAGTACTTC
CASSLGWGAQETQYF
>TRBJ2-3|TRBV4-3|-|-
TGCGCCAGCAGCCAAGATCCCGGGGGCACAGATACGCAGTATTTT
CASSQDPGGTDTQYF
>TRBJ1-5|TRBV10-2|many|-
TGCGCCAGCAGTCCGGTTACAATCAAGCCCCAGCATTTT
CASSPVTIKPQHF
>TRBJ1-2|TRBV7-3|-|-
TGTGCCAGCAGCTTTGGTACAGGGAACTATGGCTACACCTTC
CASSFGTGNYGYTF
>TRBJ2-1|TRBV4-2|-|-
TGTGCCAGCAGCCAAGGGGAGCGGGCCCATGAGCAGTTCTTC
CASSQGERAHEQFF
>TRBJ1-6|TRBV13|-|-
TGTGCCAGCAGCTTAGCCCCTAGTTTCCCCCTCCACTTT
CASSLAPSFPLHF
>TRBJ2-1|TRBV9|-|-
TGTGCCAGCAGCGTAGGGCGGCATGAGGCCAAAAATGAGCAGTTCTTC
CASSVGRHEAKNEQFF
>TRBJ1-1|TRBV28|-|-
TGTGCCAGCAGTTTTCAGGAAGCTGAAGCTTTCTTT
CASSFQEAEAFF
>TRBJ1-5|TRBV6-1|-|TRBD1
TGTGCCAGCAGTCGACAGGGACCGTATCAGCCCCAGCATTTT
CASSRQGPYQPQHF
>TRBJ2-7|TRBV5-4|-|-
TGTGCCAGCAGCCCCGGCAGAGGACACCCGGAGCAGTACTTC
CASSPGRGHPEQYF
>TRBJ2-2|TRBV7-6|-|-
TGTGCCAGCAGCTTAGGTCAGGGGAAGGGAACCGGGGAGCTGTTTTTT
CASSLGQGKGTGELFF